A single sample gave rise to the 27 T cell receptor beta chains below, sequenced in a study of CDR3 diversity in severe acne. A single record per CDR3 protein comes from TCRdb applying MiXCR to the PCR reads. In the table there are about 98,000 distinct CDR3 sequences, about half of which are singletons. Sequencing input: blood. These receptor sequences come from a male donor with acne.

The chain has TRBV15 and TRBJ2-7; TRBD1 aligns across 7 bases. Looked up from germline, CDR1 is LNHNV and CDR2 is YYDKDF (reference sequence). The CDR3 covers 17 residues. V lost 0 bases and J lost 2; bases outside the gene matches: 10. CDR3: CATSRDVLQGLTYEQYF. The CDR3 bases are TGTGCCACCAGCAGAGATGTCCTACAGGGGCTGACCTACGAGCAGTACTTC.

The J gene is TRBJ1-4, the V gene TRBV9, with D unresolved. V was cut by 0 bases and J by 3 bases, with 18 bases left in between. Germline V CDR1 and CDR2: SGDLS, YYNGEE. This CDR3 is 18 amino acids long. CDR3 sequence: CASSVGSGRGQPNEKLFF. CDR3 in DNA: TGTGCCAGCAGCGTAGGGTCTGGCCGTGGGCAGCCTAATGAAAAACTGTTTTTT.

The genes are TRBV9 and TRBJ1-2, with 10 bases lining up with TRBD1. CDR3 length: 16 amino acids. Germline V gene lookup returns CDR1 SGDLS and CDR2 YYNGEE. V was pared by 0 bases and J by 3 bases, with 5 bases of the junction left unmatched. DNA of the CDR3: TGTGCCAGCAGCGTAGGCGGGACAGGGGCGTACTATGGCTACACCTTC. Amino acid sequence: CASSVGGTGAYYGYTF.

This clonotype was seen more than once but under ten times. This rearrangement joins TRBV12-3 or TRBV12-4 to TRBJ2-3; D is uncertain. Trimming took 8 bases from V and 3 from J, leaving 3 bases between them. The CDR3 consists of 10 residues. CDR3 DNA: TGTGCCAGCGGAACAGATACGCAGTATTTT. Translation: CASGTDTQYF.

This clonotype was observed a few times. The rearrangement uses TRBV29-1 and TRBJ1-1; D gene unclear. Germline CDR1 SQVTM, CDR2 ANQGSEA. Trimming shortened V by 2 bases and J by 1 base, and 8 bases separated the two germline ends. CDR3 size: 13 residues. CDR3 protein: CSVELPGNTEAFF. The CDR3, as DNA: TGCAGCGTTGAACTTCCCGGGAACACTGAAGCTTTCTTT.

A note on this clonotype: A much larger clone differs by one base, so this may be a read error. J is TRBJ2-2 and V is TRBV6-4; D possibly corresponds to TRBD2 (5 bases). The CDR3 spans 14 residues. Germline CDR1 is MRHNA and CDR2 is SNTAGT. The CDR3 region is CASSEDGNAGELFF. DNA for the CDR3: TGTGCCAGCAGTGAGGACGGGAACGCCGGGGAGCTGTTTTTT.

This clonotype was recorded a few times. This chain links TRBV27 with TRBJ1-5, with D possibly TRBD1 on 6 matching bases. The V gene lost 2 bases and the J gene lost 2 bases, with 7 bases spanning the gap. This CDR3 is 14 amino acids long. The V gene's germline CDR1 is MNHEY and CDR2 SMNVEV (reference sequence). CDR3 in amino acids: CASSLRQGNQPQHF. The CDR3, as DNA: TGTGCCAGCAGTTTACGACAGGGCAATCAGCCCCAGCATTTT.

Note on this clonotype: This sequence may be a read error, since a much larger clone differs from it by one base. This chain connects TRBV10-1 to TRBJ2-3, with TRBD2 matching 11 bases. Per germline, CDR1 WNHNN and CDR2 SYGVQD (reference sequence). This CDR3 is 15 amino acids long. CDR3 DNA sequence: TGCTCCAGCAGTGCAAGACTAGCGGGAAAGGATACGCAGTATTTT. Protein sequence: CSSSARLAGKDTQYF.

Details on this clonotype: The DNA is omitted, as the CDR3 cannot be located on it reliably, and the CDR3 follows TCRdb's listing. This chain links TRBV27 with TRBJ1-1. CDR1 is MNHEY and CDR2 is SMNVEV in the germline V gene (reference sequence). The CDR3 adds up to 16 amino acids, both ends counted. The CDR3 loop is CASSSGRARMNTEAFF.

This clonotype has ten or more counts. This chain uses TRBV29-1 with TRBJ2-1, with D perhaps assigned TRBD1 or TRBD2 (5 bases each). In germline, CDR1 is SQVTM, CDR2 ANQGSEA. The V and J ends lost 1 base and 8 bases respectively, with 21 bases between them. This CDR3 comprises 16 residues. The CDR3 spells CSVEGVPGTEYDEQFF. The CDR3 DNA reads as TGCAGCGTTGAAGGGGTTCCCGGGACCGAGTACGATGAGCAGTTCTTC.

The CDR3 sequence: CASFTGSTGNTIYF. DNA of the CDR3: TGTGCCAGCTTCACAGGGTCAACTGGAAACACCATATATTTT. The chain carries TRBV12-3 or TRBV12-4 and TRBJ1-3, with D perhaps matching TRBD1 (6 bases). V dropped 8 bases and J dropped 2 bases, with 13 bases sitting between them. The CDR3 has 14 amino acids.

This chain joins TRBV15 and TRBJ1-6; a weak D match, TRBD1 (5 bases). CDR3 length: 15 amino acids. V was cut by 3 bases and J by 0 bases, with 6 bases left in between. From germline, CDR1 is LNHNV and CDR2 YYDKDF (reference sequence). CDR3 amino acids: CATSSGASYNSPLHF. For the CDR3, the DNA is TGTGCCACCAGCAGCGGGGCCTCCTATAATTCACCCCTCCACTTT.

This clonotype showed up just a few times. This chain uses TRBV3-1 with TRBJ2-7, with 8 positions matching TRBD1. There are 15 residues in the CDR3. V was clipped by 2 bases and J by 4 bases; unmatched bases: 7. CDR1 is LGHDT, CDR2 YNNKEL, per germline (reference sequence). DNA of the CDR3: TGTGCCAGCAGCCAAACCCTGACAGGGGCTTACGAGCAGTACTTC. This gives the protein CASSQTLTGAYEQYF.

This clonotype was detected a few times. The CDR3 DNA reads TGTGCCAGCAGCCAAGATGGCGACTTCACAGATACGCAGTATTTT. It yields the protein CASSQDGDFTDTQYF. The chain combines TRBV3-1 with TRBJ2-3, with D unclear. The germline V gene encodes CDR1 LGHDT and CDR2 YNNKEL (reference sequence). The CDR3 contains 15 residues. Trimming shortened V by 0 bases and J by 2 bases, and 9 bases separated the two germline ends.

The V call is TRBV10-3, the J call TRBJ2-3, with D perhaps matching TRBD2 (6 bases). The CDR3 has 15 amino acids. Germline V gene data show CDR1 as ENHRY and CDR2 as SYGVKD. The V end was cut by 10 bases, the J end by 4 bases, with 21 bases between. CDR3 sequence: CATGGGSEEPDTQYF. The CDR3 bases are TGTGCCACCGGGGGAGGCTCGGAGGAGCCAGATACGCAGTATTTT.

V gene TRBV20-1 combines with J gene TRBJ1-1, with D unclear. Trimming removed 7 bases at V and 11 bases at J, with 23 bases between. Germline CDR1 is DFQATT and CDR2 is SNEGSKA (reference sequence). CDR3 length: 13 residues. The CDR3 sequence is CSDNSNPRGEAFF. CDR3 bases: TGCAGTGACAACTCGAACCCCCGTGGGGAGGCTTTCTTT.

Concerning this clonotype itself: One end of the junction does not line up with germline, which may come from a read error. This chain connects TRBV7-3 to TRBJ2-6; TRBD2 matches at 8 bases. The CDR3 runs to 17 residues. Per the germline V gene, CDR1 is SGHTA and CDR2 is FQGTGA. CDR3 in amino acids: CAGSLLAAYSGANVLTF. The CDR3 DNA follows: TGTGCCGGCAGCCTACTAGCGGCATATTCTGGGGCCAACGTCCTGACTTTC.

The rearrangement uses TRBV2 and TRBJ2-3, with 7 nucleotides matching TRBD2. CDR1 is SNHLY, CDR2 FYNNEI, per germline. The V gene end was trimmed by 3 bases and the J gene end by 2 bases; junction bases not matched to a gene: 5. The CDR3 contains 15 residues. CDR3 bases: TGTGCCAGCAGTGAGAGCGGGGACTACACAGATACGCAGTATTTT. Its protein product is CASSESGDYTDTQYF.

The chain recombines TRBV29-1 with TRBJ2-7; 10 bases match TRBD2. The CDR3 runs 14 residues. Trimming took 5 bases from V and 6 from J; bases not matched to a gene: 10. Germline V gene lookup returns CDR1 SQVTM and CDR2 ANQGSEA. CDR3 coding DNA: TGCAGCGTTTTGGGAGCTAGCGGGAGAGGCGAGCAGTACTTC. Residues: CSVLGASGRGEQYF.

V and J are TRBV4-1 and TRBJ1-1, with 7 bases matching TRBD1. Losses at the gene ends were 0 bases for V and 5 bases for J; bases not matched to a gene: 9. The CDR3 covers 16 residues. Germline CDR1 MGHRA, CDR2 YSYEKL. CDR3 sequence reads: CASSQDPRGRKTEAFF. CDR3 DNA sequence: TGCGCCAGCAGCCAAGACCCCAGGGGGAGAAAGACTGAAGCTTTCTTT.

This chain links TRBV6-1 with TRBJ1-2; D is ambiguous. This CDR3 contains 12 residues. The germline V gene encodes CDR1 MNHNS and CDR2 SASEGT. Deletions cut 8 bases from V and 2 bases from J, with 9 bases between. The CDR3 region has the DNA TGTGCCAGCGTAGACCGAAACTATGGCTACACCTTC. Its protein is CASVDRNYGYTF.

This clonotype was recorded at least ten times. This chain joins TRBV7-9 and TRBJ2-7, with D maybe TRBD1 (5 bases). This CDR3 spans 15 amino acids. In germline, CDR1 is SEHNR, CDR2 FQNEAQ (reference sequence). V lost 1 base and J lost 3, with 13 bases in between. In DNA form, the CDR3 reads TGTGCCAGCAGCTTAGTAGGGGTGGCAGTCTACGAGCAGTACTTC. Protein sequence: CASSLVGVAVYEQYF. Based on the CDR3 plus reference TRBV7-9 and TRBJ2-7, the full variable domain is DTGVSQNPRHKITKRGQNVTFRCDPISEHNRLYWYRQTLGQGPEFLTYFQNEAQLEKSRLLSDRFSAERPKGSFSTLEIQRTEQGDSAMYLCASSLVGVAVYEQYFGPGTRLTVT.

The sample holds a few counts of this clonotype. In DNA, the CDR3 is TGTGCCAGCAGTTTATTTACCGGGGAGCTGTTTTTT. Protein product: CASSLFTGELFF. The chain combines TRBV27 with TRBJ2-2; D remains ambiguous. There are 12 residues in the CDR3. With 1 base removed from V and 5 bases from J, the gap between germline ends came to 2 bases. Germline V gene sequence: CDR1 MNHEY, CDR2 SMNVEV (reference sequence).

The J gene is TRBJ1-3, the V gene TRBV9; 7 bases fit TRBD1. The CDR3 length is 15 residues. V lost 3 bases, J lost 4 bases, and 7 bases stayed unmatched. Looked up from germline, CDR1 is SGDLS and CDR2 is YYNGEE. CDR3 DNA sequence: TGTGCCAGCAGCGCCGTAGACAGGGCCGGAAACACCATATATTTT. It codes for CASSAVDRAGNTIYF.

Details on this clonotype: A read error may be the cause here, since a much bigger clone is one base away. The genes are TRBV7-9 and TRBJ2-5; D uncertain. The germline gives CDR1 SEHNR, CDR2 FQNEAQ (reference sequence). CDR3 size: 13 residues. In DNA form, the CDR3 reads TGTGCCAGCAGCTTACGAGGCCAAGGGACCCAGTACTTC. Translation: CASSLRGQGTQYF.

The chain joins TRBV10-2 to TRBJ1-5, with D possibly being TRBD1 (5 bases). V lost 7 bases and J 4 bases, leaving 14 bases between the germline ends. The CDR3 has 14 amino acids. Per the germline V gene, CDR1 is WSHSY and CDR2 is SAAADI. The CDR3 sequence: CASKLGQGNQPQHF. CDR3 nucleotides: TGCGCCAGCAAACTGGGCCAGGGTAATCAGCCCCAGCATTTT.

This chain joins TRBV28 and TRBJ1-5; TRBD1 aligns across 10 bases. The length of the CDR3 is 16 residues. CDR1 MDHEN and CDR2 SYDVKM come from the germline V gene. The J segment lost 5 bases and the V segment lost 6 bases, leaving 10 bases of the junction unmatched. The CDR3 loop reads CASRGTGAMHYQPQHF. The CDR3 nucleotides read TGTGCCAGCAGGGGGACAGGGGCTATGCATTATCAGCCCCAGCATTTT.